This T cell receptor beta chain was sequenced in a study of graft-versus-host responses after intestinal transplantation. Comments on this clone: Its target is not known.

The table came from immunoSEQ multiplex PCR; TCRdb's copy has only in-frame clones and leaves some out. This sample has roughly 110,000 clones, with roughly 86% found just once. The sequence was obtained from a human donor who was the organ donor for an intestinal transplant. The sample in question was unstimulated CD4+ T cells sorted from spleen or lymph node cells, obtained before transplant.

CDR3 in DNA: TGTGCCAGCAGTCGACTGGAGTTCTACAATGAGCAGTTCTTC. Amino acid sequence: CASSRLEFYNEQFF. This chain links TRBV6-5 with TRBJ2-1; D is uncertain. The CDR3 is made up of 14 amino acids. V was shortened by 5 bases and J by 3 bases, with 11 bases between the two germline ends. The germline V gene has CDR1 MNHEY and CDR2 SVGAGI.